Below, one TCR beta chain is given with its context. Enrollment of patients from Seattle took place during active infection, with longitudinal follow-up. Authors' methods: The assay estimated nucleated cells by amplifying reference gene primers. The protocol was immunoSEQ multiplex PCR, while the TCRdb copy is restricted to in-frame clones and leaves out a portion. V, J and clone size are those of that table, while D and trimming were read from the DNA. The sample consists of 200,000 to 250,000 clones, roughly 80% of them appearing once. The sample comes from a study of blood T cell repertoires in COVID-19. Across the study: PBMCs, B-cell-depleted T cells, or T cells were the source of the cDNA or gDNA that made up the material.

CDR1 is SGDLS, CDR2 YYNGEE, per germline. Trimming cost V 2 bases and J 0 bases; bases outside gene matches: 8. The CDR3 consists of 17 residues. The sequence was collected from a woman older than 75 with COVID-19, enrolled during active disease. The material sequenced was peripheral blood. The V call is TRBV9, the J call TRBJ2-3; 8 bases are shared with TRBD2. The CDR3 DNA reads as TGTGCCAGCAGCGTCCCGGGACTAGGGTCTAGCACAGATACGCAGTATTTT. Its translation is CASSVPGLGSSTDTQYF.